The following is a TCR beta chain sequence with its context. The antigen it binds to is not known. It has no much larger one-base neighbor in the sample; base qualities were not kept. This sample is part of a study of shared clonotypes between healthy human individuals (dated by TCRdb to 2020 to 2022). For context, the study as a whole: A couple of women and a few men aged 18 to 49 years were included in the cohort. For each donor, CD4 naive and CD4 memory were each given three plates, CD8 naive was given two plates, and CD8 memory was given one plate. Leukapheresis yielded between about 0.9 and 10 billion PBMCs per donor. The study deeply sequenced blood TCR repertoires of about five healthy adults to estimate repertoire size and the extent of clonotype sharing between individuals. Libraries were prepared and TCR repertoires were sequenced by different laboratories using diverse techniques, in order to increase sequencing depth and limit assay-specific biases. What the study reported, not specific to this receptor: Based on pairwise subsampling, the degree of clonotype sharing among donors was expected to be affected by sequencing depth. Sampling was restricted to blood, and TCR repertoires in tissue are likely to differ from TCR repertoires in blood. The genetic and exposure-history diversity represented was limited by the small number of donors. Higher generation probabilities were observed for clonotypes shared by all four sorted-subset donors than for non-shared clonotypes. Naive subsets generally had larger estimated clonotype richness than memory subsets. About 5% of naive CD4, roughly 3.6% of naive CD8, 2.3% of memory CD4, and roughly 0.4% of memory CD8 clonotypes were shared across several donors. Even with the large sequencing depth, rarefaction of the sorted-subset datasets indicated that sequencing was incomplete.

TCR CDR3 regions were amplified from genomic DNA by multiplex PCR using the deep immunoSEQ assay. Genomic DNA extracted from each cell subset was distributed evenly over all wells of several immunoSEQ 96-well plates, and each plate served as one replicate. For sorted subsets, approximately 210 ng genomic DNA, equal to about 30,000 T cell genomes, was loaded into each replicate PCR. The purified libraries were quantified using a Qubit 3.0 fluorometer, sized with a Bioanalyzer 2100, and then quantified again using the KAPA Library Quantification kit. A separate single-read 150-cycle Illumina NextSeq 550 flow cell was used to sequence each immunoSEQ 96-well plate. From the authors' description of their analysis: Because only junctional sequences without quality scores were contained in the immunoSEQ output, filtering matching that applied to full-length reads could not be performed. Sequences were annotated with PyIR, a Python wrapper for IgBLAST v1.9, using IMGT germline references to assign V/J genes and CDR3. Reads were removed for weak V/J assignments (E-value above 1e-6), missing CDR3, stop codons, out-of-frame junctions, or ambiguous translated residues. V3J clonotypes were defined as sequences sharing the same inferred V gene, J gene, and CDR3 amino acid sequence. Percentage overlap between repertoires was computed as shared unique clonotypes divided by the size of the smaller repertoire. Repertoire richness was assessed with RTK rarefaction, the Chao1 estimator, and Recon v2.1 estimates of unobserved clonotypes. For all TCRbeta clonotypes obtained by the gDNA method from a few donors, generation probabilities were computed with OLGA. TCRdb took over this immuneACCESS table, retaining in-frame rearrangements with V and J assigned. Such tables are incomplete; in checked studies, under half of the missing clones stem from an unresolved V gene, and the remainder is unexplained. V and J calls and clone size come straight from that table; D and trimming were deduced from the DNA. For this sample the table gives 2,100,000 or so clones, of which around 95% were detected only once. The top ten clones comprise roughly 0.13% of the sample.

The donors were healthy, HIV-negative adults who had no recently reported acute infections or vaccinations. Every donor was a Caucasian adult residing in Nashville, Tennessee, USA. CD4+ T cells were enriched by magnetic negative selection; naive cells were then positively selected on CD45RA, and the negative fraction formed the memory subset. Blood was collected by leukapheresis, and PBMCs were isolated by Ficoll-Histopaque density gradient centrifugation and then cryopreserved in liquid nitrogen vapor phase. Analytical flow cytometry was used to check the purity and quantity of each magnetically sorted T cell population. Genomic DNA was isolated from each sorted fraction and quantified by UV absorbance on a Nanodrop 2000c. From the cysteine up to the phenylalanine, the CDR3 has a length of 16 residues. Only the CDR3 part of the read is kept: 48 bases, read in frame from the first base. The germline V gene (reference sequence) provides CDR1 LNHDA and CDR2 SQIVND. V ends up 5 bases short and J 0 bases short, with an unmatched junction base count of 8.

Recombination linked TRBV19 to TRBJ2-7; 9 bases in the middle match TRBD2. Sequenced material: naive CD4+ T cells sorted from blood. The cell subset or site tag for this specimen amounts to: CD45RA+ positively selected. The sequence was obtained from a man younger than 35 in good health. The nucleotide sequence reads as follows: TGTGCCAGTAGTCCCCGGACTAGCGCAGGCTCCTACGAGCAGTACTTC. It is translated as CASSPRTSAGSYEQYF.